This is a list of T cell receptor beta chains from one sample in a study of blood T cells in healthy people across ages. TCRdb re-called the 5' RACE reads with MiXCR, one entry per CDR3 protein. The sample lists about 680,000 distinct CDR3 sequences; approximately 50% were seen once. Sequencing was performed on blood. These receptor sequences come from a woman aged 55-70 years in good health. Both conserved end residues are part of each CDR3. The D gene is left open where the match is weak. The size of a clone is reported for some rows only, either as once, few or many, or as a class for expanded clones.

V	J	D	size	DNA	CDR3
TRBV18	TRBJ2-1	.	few	TGTGCCAGCTCAGTCCAAGGACAAAGAGGGCAGTTCTTC	CASSVQGQRGQFF
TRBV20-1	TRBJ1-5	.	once	TGCAGTGCTAGAAGGACAGAAAATCAGCCCCAGCATTTT	CSARRTENQPQHF
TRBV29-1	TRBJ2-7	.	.	TGCAGCGTTGCCGGGGTACTCCTCGACGAGCAGTACTTC	CSVAGVLLDEQYF
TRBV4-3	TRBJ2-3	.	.	TGCGCCAGCAGCCAGGGCCGTCGGGGTGCAGATACGCAGTATTTT	CASSQGRRGADTQYF
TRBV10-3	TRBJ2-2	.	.	TGTGCCATCAGTGAGACCGAAGGGCGGAACACCGGGGAGCTGTTTTTT	CAISETEGRNTGELFF
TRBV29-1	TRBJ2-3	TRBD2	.	TGCAGCACCACCGGGACTAGCGGTCGCACAGATACGCAGTATTTT	CSTTGTSGRTDTQYF
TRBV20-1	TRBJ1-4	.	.	TGCAGTGCTAGCCCAATCGACACAACTAATGAAAAACTGTTTTTT	CSASPIDTTNEKLFF
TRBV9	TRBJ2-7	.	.	TGTGCCAGCAGCGCCCGTAGCTCCTACGAGCAGTACTTC	CASSARSSYEQYF
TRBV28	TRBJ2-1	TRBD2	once	TGTGCCAGCAGTTTAATGAGGCTAGCGGGATCATACAATGAGCAGTTCTTC	CASSLMRLAGSYNEQFF
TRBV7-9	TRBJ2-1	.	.	TGTGCCAGCTCCTCAGGCCGACAGGTCCATGAGCAGTTCTTC	CASSSGRQVHEQFF
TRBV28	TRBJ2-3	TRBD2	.	TGTGCCAGCAGTCCCTCTCTAGCGGGGGGCACAGATACGCAGTATTTT	CASSPSLAGGTDTQYF
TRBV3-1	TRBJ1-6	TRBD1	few	TGTGCCAGCAGCCTATATTCCGGGACAGCGGATTCACCCCTCCACTTT	CASSLYSGTADSPLHF
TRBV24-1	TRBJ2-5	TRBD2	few	TGTGCCACCAGCGTAGCGGGAACCGTCTCGGAGACCCAGTACTTC	CATSVAGTVSETQYF
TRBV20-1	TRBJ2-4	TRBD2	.	TGCAGTGCTAGAGATCTGACGGGACTAGCCGCCAAAAACATTCAGTACTTC	CSARDLTGLAAKNIQYF
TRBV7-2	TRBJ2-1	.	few	TGTGCCAGCAGCTTACGGGACGGAACCTACAATGAGCAGTTCTTC	CASSLRDGTYNEQFF
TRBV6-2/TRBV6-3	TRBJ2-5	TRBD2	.	TGTGCCAGCAGTTACTCACTAGCGGGAGCCGAGACCCAGTACTTC	CASSYSLAGAETQYF
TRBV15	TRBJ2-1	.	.	TGTGCCACCAGCCATGGGGGGAATGAGCAGTTCTTC	CATSHGGNEQFF
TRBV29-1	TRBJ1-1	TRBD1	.	TGCAGCGCTTACAGGGGCGCTGAAGCTTTCTTT	CSAYRGAEAFF
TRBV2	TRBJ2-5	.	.	TGTGCCAGCAGAGGAAATACAGGGAGTGTGCAGTACTTC	CASRGNTGSVQYF
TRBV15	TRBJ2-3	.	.	TGTGCCACCAGCAGAGGAGGCACAGGTACGCAGTATTTT	CATSRGGTGTQYF
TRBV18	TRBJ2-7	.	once	TGTGCCAGCTCACCTGCCAGGAACTCCTACGAGCAGTACTTC	CASSPARNSYEQYF
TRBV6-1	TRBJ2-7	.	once	TGTGCCAGCAGTGAGCACGGTGGGAAGTACGAGCAGTACTTC	CASSEHGGKYEQYF
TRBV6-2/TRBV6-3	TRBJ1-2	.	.	TGTGCCAGCAGTTTCGCACTTGACGGCTACACCTTC	CASSFALDGYTF
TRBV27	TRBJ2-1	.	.	TGTGCCAGCAGCCACAGGAAGAAGAGCTCCTACAATGAGCAGTTCTTC	CASSHRKKSSYNEQFF
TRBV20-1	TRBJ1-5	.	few	TGCAGTGCTATAGGGCAGGGAGGTCAGCCCCAGCATTTT	CSAIGQGGQPQHF
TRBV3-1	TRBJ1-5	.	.	TGTGCCAGCGGGACCGCAACGGTTCAGCCCCAGCATTTT	CASGTATVQPQHF
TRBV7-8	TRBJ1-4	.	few	TGTGCCAGCAGCTTAAGATCGTCGAATGAAAAACTGTTTTTT	CASSLRSSNEKLFF
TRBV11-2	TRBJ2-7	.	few	TGTGCCAGCAGCTTAGATCAGGCCTACGAGCAGTACTTC	CASSLDQAYEQYF
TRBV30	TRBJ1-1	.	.	TGTGCCTACGTAAGGGCTAACACTGAAGCTTTCTTT	CAYVRANTEAFF
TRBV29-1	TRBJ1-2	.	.	TGCAGCGTTGGTTCTAGCATCGGGGGGCAGAACTATGGCTACACCTTC	CSVGSSIGGQNYGYTF
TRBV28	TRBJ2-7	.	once	TGTGCCAGCAGTTTGGGTCCTTCCCCGACCTACGAGCAGTACTTC	CASSLGPSPTYEQYF
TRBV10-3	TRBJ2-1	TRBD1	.	TGTGCCATCAGTGGGGGGACAGGGGGCACCAATGAGCAGTTCTTC	CAISGGTGGTNEQFF